This T cell receptor (beta chain) was found in a study of blood T cell repertoires in COVID-19. About the research overall: From T cells, B-cell-depleted T cells, or PBMCs came the material, which was cDNA or gDNA.

V gave up 10 bases and J gave up 3 bases, with 19 bases separating them. This CDR3 has 14 residues. The germline gives CDR1 MNHEY, CDR2 SVGAGI. Measured with immunoSEQ multiplex PCR; TCRdb has only the in-frame clones, and not every one. The sample shows 280,000 or so clones, 85% of them seen only once. The chain uses TRBV6-5 and TRBJ2-7; perhaps TRBD1 as D (5 bases). The origin of this receptor is a woman between 50 and 59 years old who had recovered from COVID-19. Specimen: PBMCs or T cells enriched from blood (not recorded which). This CDR3 is CATSNWGVIYEQYF. In DNA form, the CDR3 reads TGTGCCACCTCCAACTGGGGCGTCATCTACGAGCAGTACTTC.